This T cell receptor beta chain appears in the sequencing data of a study of blood T cells in healthy people across ages. Through a sample-barcoded 5' primer and a J-beta primer mix, a second PCR was run for about 6 to 11 cycles. MiXCR, run by TCRdb on the 5' RACE reads, gives a single entry per CDR3 protein. The table lists roughly 730,000 distinct CDR3 sequences, approximately 60% of them singletons. Trimming shortened V by 4 bases and J by 2 bases, and 10 bases separated the two germline ends. Germline CDR1 and CDR2: GTSNPN and SVGIG (reference sequence). CDR3 length: 13 residues. Drawn from each donor were around 10 milliliters of peripheral blood.

The receptor was derived from a man aged 35 to 55 in good health. Sample: blood. The J gene is TRBJ2-3, the V gene TRBV30; tentative D call: TRBD2 (5 bases). DNA for the CDR3: TGTGCCTGGAACCGGGGAACCACAGATACGCAGTATTTT. It encodes CAWNRGTTDTQYF.